This T cell receptor (beta chain) is drawn from a study of cytotoxic CD8 clonotypes in ibrutinib-treated CLL. As for the study in general: Specimens for response were gathered following a median roughly 13 months of therapy, spanning 6 to 36.

This clone showed up just once. What it recognizes is unknown. General observations from the study: Sampling of sustained-remission and progressing patients occurred at differing times. While tracking circulating CD8+ T-cell counts, baseline clonality exceeded that of age-matched healthy donors.

The germline CDR1 and CDR2 sequences are MNHEY and SMNVEV (reference sequence). This CDR3 contains 15 residues. Trimming took 0 bases from V and 2 from J; bases not matched to a gene: 2. With sequencing, the targeted depth ranged from 1 in 200,000 to 1 in 1 million T cells. Using immunoSEQ multiplex PCR, the repertoire was profiled, and TCRdb retains in-frame clones only, with some absent. This table has approximately 90,000 clones, 60% to 80% appearing once. The specimen was PBMCs, collected after 24 months of ibrutinib treatment. The TCR sequence derives from a human donor with chronic lymphocytic leukemia. The V and J genes are TRBV27 and TRBJ2-7; 9 nucleotides line up with TRBD1. For the CDR3, the DNA is TGTGCCAGCAGTTTATCTGGACAGGGGCCCTACGAGCAGTACTTC. This encodes CASSLSGQGPYEQYF.